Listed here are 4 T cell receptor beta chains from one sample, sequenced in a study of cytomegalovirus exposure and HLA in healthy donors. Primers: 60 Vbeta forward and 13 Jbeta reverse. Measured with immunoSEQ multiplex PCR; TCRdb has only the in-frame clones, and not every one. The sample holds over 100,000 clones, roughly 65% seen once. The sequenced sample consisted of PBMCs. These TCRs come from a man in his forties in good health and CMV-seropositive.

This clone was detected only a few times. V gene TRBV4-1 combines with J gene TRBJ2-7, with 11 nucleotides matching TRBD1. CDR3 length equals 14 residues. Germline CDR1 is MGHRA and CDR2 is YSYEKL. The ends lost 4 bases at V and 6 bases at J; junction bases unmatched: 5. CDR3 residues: CASSLGQGATEQYF. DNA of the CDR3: TGCGCCAGCAGCCTAGGACAGGGGGCGACCGAGCAGTACTTC.

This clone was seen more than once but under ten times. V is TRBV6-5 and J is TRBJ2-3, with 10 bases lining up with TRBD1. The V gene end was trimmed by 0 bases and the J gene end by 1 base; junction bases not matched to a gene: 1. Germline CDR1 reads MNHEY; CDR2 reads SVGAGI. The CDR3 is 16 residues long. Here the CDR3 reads CASSYSGTGGTDTQYF. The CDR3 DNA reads TGTGCCAGCAGTTACTCGGGGACAGGGGGCACAGATACGCAGTATTTT.

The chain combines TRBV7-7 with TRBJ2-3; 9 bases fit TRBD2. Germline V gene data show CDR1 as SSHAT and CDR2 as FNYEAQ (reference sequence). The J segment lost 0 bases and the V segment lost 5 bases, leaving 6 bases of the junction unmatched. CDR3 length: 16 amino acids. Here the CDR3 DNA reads TGTGCCAGCAGCCGCGGACTAGCGAGTAGCACAGATACGCAGTATTTT. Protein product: CASSRGLASSTDTQYF.

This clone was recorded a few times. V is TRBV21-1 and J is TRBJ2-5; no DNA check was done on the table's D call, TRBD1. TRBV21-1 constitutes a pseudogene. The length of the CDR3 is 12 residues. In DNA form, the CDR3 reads TGTGCCAGCACGGACAGGGTCGGAGGGCAGTACTTC. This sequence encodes CASTDRVGGQYF.